What follows are 20 T cell receptor beta chains derived from one specimen sequenced in a study of glioma-infiltrating T cells. The iRepertoire nested amplicon-rescue multiplex PCR amplified TCR alpha and beta CDR3s from RNA. Via MiXCR, TCRdb re-called the multiplex PCR reads, giving one row per CDR3 protein. Among about 400,000 distinct CDR3 sequences, approximately 42% were seen once, and the ten largest hold about 12%. The specimen was glioma tissue, nonneoplastic brain tissue, or PBMCs (not recorded which). These receptors all stem from a human donor with low-grade glioma or glioblastoma, undergoing nonglioma brain surgery, or in good health (not recorded which).

This chain joins TRBV5-1 and TRBJ2-4; 8 bases are a match to TRBD2. Judging by the DNA end, TRBJ2-5 fits better; the J call may be wrong. Per germline, CDR1 SGHRS and CDR2 YFSETQ. The CDR3 length is 14 residues. CDR3: CASSVTSDEETQYF. For the CDR3, the DNA is TGCGCCAGCAGCGTGACTAGCGACGAAGAGACCCAGTACTTC.

Regarding this clonotype: An end of the junction differs from the germline gene, which may be a read error. The chain uses TRBV27 and TRBJ2-7; 9 positions match TRBD1. Germline values: CDR1 MNHEY, CDR2 SMNVEV (reference sequence). The CDR3 has 16 amino acids. This chain's CDR3 is CASSGGTGQGNYEQCF. In DNA, the CDR3 is TGTGCCAGCAGTGGGGGTACGGGACAGGGAAACTACGAGCAGTGCTTC.

V and J are TRBV28 and TRBJ2-1; TRBD2 matches 8 bases. This CDR3 region has 14 residues. Germline V gene data show CDR1 as MDHEN and CDR2 as SYDVKM. J gave up 8 bases and V 6 bases, and 9 bases lay outside the gene matches. For the CDR3, the DNA is TGTGCCAGCAGGAAAGCGGGAGCGTATGATGAGCAGTTCTTC. This gives the protein CASRKAGAYDEQFF.

A note on this clonotype: This clone may be a read error of a much larger clone one base away. The V and J genes are TRBV27 and TRBJ2-7, with D unresolved. The CDR3 runs to 15 residues. The V gene's germline CDR1 is MNHEY and CDR2 SMNVEV (reference sequence). V was trimmed by 6 bases and J by 5 bases, leaving 20 bases between them. CDR3: CASRAKPFAVDEQYF. The CDR3 coding sequence is TGTGCCAGCAGAGCTAAGCCCTTCGCGGTCGACGAGCAGTACTTC.

As concerns this clonotype: A much bigger clone sits one base away, suggesting this may be a read error. V is TRBV20-1 and J is TRBJ1-5; D unresolved. Germline V CDR1 and CDR2: DFQATT, SNEGSKA (reference sequence). CDR3 length: 14 residues. The CDR3 sequence: CSAGPFQSDQHQHF. As DNA, the CDR3 is TGCAGTGCTGGTCCGTTTCAGTCGGATCAGCACCAGCATTTT.

This clonotype was picked up a small number of times. The chain uses TRBV7-9 and TRBJ2-2; possible D gene TRBD1, 6 bases. V was shortened by 6 bases and J by 5 bases, with 13 bases between the two germline ends. Looked up from germline, CDR1 is SEHNR and CDR2 is FQNEAQ (reference sequence). The CDR3 length is 14 residues. The DNA of the CDR3 is TGTGCCAGCAGACAGGGTGGAGGAACCGGGGAGCTGTTTTTT. This sequence encodes CASRQGGGTGELFF.

This clonotype was seen only a few times. The rearrangement uses TRBV2 and TRBJ2-3; D is ambiguous. CDR1 and CDR2 from the germline V gene are SNHLY and FYNNEI. V lost 5 bases, J lost 8 bases, and 8 bases lay in between. The CDR3 covers 11 residues. CDR3 residues: CASSKRATQYF. The CDR3 bases are TGTGCCAGCAGTAAACGGGCTACGCAGTATTTT.

As regards this clonotype: Since a much larger clone is just one base distant, this may be a read error. The V gene is TRBV6-2 or TRBV6-3, the J gene TRBJ2-1; possible D gene TRBD2, 5 bases. The CDR3 has 14 amino acids. Germline loops: CDR1 MNHEY, CDR2 SVGEGT. This CDR3 reads CASSLGGGAYERYF. In DNA form, the CDR3 reads TGTGCCAGCAGTTTGGGCGGCGGAGCCTACGAGCGGTACTTC.

As to this clonotype: Sequence at one end of the junction differs from germline and may be a read error. The CDR3: CASGQDANTGELFF. As DNA, the CDR3 is TGCGCCAGCGGGCAGGATGCGAACACCGGGGAGCTGTTTTTT. The V gene is TRBV5-4, the J gene TRBJ2-2; D might be TRBD2 (6 bases). The germline CDR1 and CDR2 sequences are SGHNT and YYREEE (reference sequence). CDR3 length: 14 residues.

This chain links TRBV15 with TRBJ2-5; 9 nucleotides agree with TRBD2. V gave up 0 bases and J gave up 5 bases; unmatched junction bases: 10. Germline lookup yields CDR1 LNHNV and CDR2 YYDKDF (reference sequence). This CDR3 region has 17 residues. CDR3 in DNA: TGTGCCACCAGCAGAGATGGCGGCGGGAGGGCCGAGGAGACCCAGTACTTC. Encoded protein: CATSRDGGGRAEETQYF.

This clonotype showed up many times. The CDR3 coding sequence is TGTGCCAGCAGACCATCCGGGACCAGGACAGATACGCAGTATTTT. Translation: CASRPSGTRTDTQYF. The J gene is TRBJ2-3, the V gene TRBV28; D is perhaps TRBD1 or TRBD2 (5 bases each). Germline V lookup: CDR1 MDHEN, CDR2 SYDVKM. V was shortened by 6 bases and J by 3 bases, with 16 bases between the two germline ends. This CDR3 comprises 15 residues.

This clonotype came up a few times. The gene calls are TRBV19 and TRBJ1-2; D possibly corresponds to TRBD1 (6 bases). Trimming took off 3 bases at V and 4 bases at J, with 15 bases between the two ends. CDR1 LNHDA and CDR2 SQIVND come from the germline V gene (reference sequence). This CDR3 region has 15 residues. The CDR3 DNA is TGTGCCAGTAGTATTTGGGCAGGGGAGTCCTATGGCTACACCTTC. Amino acid sequence: CASSIWAGESYGYTF.

The chain employs TRBV28 and TRBJ2-1; D is perhaps TRBD2 (7 bases). The V and J ends lost 8 bases and 6 bases respectively, with 29 bases between them. The germline gives CDR1 MDHEN, CDR2 SYDVKM. CDR3 size: 18 residues. In nucleotides, the CDR3 is TGTGCCAGCGGGACAAACGCCCTACGGACTAGAGGTTCCAATGAGCAGTTCTTC. Translated, it gives CASGTNALRTRGSNEQFF.

About this clonotype: Relative to the germline gene, one junction end is altered; a read error may explain this. V usage is TRBV5-4 and J usage is TRBJ2-1, with 7 positions matching TRBD2. Germline V gene data show CDR1 as SGHNT and CDR2 as YYREEE (reference sequence). This CDR3 has 16 amino acids. CDR3 loop: CAGSLGGERGYNEQFF. The CDR3 nucleotides read TGTGCCGGCAGCTTGGGGGGGGAGAGGGGTTACAATGAGCAGTTCTTC. The full variable domain, its missing parts supplied by reference TRBV5-4 and TRBJ2-1, is ETGVTQSPTHLIKTRGQQVTLRCSSQSGHNTVSWYQQALGQGPQFIFQYYREEENGRGNFPPRFSGLQFPNYSSELNVNALELDDSALYLCAGSLGGERGYNEQFFGPGTRLTVL.

The chain joins TRBV18 to TRBJ1-1; 7 bases map to TRBD1. The CDR3 is 15 amino acids. Trimming removed 4 bases from V and 1 base from J; junction bases left unmatched: 6. CDR1 is KGHSH and CDR2 is LQKENI in the germline V gene. The chain's CDR3 is CASSQTQGENTEAFF. For the CDR3, the DNA is TGTGCCAGCTCACAAACCCAGGGGGAGAACACTGAAGCTTTCTTT. Based on the CDR3 plus reference TRBV18 and TRBJ1-1, the full variable domain is NAGVMQNPRHLVRRRGQEARLRCSPMKGHSHVYWYRQLPEEGLKFMVYLQKENIIDESGMPKERFSAEFPKEGPSILRIQQVVRGDSAAYFCASSQTQGENTEAFFGQGTRLTVV.

The chain links TRBV11-2 to TRBJ1-2; D is ambiguous. This CDR3 spans 14 amino acids. Germline loops: CDR1 SGHAT, CDR2 FQNNGV. V lost 3 bases and J lost 6, with 14 bases in between. The CDR3 here is CASSFNTVGDGYTF. CDR3 DNA: TGTGCCAGCAGCTTTAATACCGTCGGGGATGGCTACACCTTC.

J is TRBJ2-3 and V is TRBV6-6; 7 bases align to TRBD2. V lost 9 bases, J lost 2 bases, and 8 bases stayed unmatched. CDR1 is MNHNY and CDR2 is SVGAGI in the germline V gene (reference sequence). This CDR3 spans 14 amino acids. The DNA for the CDR3 is TGTGCCAGTACGGGTAGCGGGTACACAGATACGCAGTATTTT. It yields the protein CASTGSGYTDTQYF.

Regarding this clonotype: At one end, the junction sequence differs from germline, possibly due to a read error. V and J are TRBV29-1 and TRBJ2-1; tentatively, D is TRBD1 (5 bases). Germline V gene sequence: CDR1 SQVTM, CDR2 ANQGSEA. The CDR3 sequence is 13 residues long. DNA for the CDR3: TGCAGCCTTGAAGGCAGGGTCTACAATGAGCAGTTCTTC. This sequence encodes CSLEGRVYNEQFF.

This clonotype was observed a few times. This sequence joins TRBV20-1 and TRBJ1-5; D is possibly TRBD1 (6 bases). CDR1 and CDR2 from the germline V gene are DFQATT and SNEGSKA (reference sequence). Trimming left V 0 bases short and J 7 bases short, with 13 bases between. CDR3 size: 14 residues. The CDR3 here is CSARDGGGLQPQHF. The CDR3 nucleotides are TGCAGTGCTAGAGATGGCGGGGGGCTACAGCCCCAGCATTTT.

As to this clonotype: A much larger clonotype is one base distant, so this may be a read error. V gene TRBV20-1 combines with J gene TRBJ2-7, with 10 bases identical to TRBD2. Germline lookup yields CDR1 DFQATT and CDR2 SNEGSKA (reference sequence). The CDR3 extends over 16 amino acids. Unmatched junction bases numbered 18, after V lost 6 bases and J lost 7 bases. As DNA, the CDR3 is TGCAGTGCCCGTTCGTCTAGCGGGAGCTCCTACAATGAGCAGTACTTC. This sequence encodes CSARSSSGSSYNEQYF.